Included here is one T cell receptor (beta chain) sequence, with context. Its antigen is not yet known. No much larger clone is present one base from it, and per-base qualities are unavailable. The data were obtained in a study of blood T cell repertoires in COVID-19 (dated by TCRdb to the early 2020s). Broadly, across the study: Samples from collaborators originated in the United States, Italy and Spain and spanned both the acute and convalescent phases of COVID-19. Where available, HLA class I and class II types were obtained from metadata supplied by the sample provider rather than from assay-based typing. A de-identified subject ID, COVID-19 status, age in years and sex were almost always included in the sample metadata. The material from the prospective study consisted of cDNA or gDNA derived from T cells, B-cell-depleted T cells, or PBMCs. Samples came from the ongoing ImmuneRACE study (first 160 participants) plus 1,254 subjects from 6 global collaborators. The dataset comprised deeply sampled blood TCRbeta repertoires from subjects exposed to, actively infected with, or recovered from COVID-19. The repertoires were released in a freely available public database intended as a resource for research on the immune response to SARS-CoV-2.

Paper-wide results and their limitations: How much clinical and demographic metadata was included differed by source and by participant, and the metadata was provided uncurated.

TCRbeta CDR3 regions were amplified from genomic DNA by means of the immunoSEQ Assay, a bias-controlled multiplex PCR. On the study's bioinformatics: Within the assay, amplification of reference gene primers was used to estimate how many nucleated cells each sample contained. To quantify the absolute abundance of each unique TCRbeta CDR3 rearrangement, sequence reads were collapsed and filtered. For each sample, productive Simpson clonality was calculated by taking the square root of Simpson's diversity index across productive rearrangements. Here the immuneACCESS table is served through TCRdb, limited to in-frame sequences with V and J called. Missing clones are a known gap in these copies; in checked studies unresolved V genes cover under half, and the rest lacks a known reason. The V and J calls and the clone size are those of that table, but D and trimming were determined from the DNA. For this sample the table gives around 160,000 clones, of which 80% to 90% were detected only once. The top ten clonotypes cover 10% to 15% of the sample.

The V end gives up 5 bases and the J end 5 bases, leaving 9 bases in the junction not matched to a gene. According to the germline V gene, CDR1 reads SGHVS and CDR2 reads FNYEAQ. From its cysteine to its phenylalanine, the CDR3 spans 17 amino acids. The sequence is cut down to CDR3 DNA, 51 bases in frame from base 1. One collaborating source in Seattle enrolled patients while the patients were actively infected and followed the patients over time throughout the course of disease. Each collaborating institution followed its own protocols to collect whole blood in K2EDTA tubes. Collaborator samples were shipped for TCRbeta analysis as frozen whole blood, isolated PBMCs, or DNA extracted from either sample type.

The sequence joins TRBV7-6 to TRBJ2-2, with TRBD1 identical over 12 junction bases. Sequencing was done on a sample of peripheral blood. The clonotype comes from a man younger than 35 with COVID-19, enrolled during active disease. The encoded CDR3 is CASSVSGTGGRTGELFF. The base sequence is TGTGCCAGCAGCGTCTCCGGGACAGGGGGCCGGACCGGGGAGCTGTTTTTT.